This T cell receptor beta chain was captured by sequencing in a study of T cell clonality in common variable immunodeficiency (dated by TCRdb to the mid-2010s). The research as a whole found: Correlations of repertoire features with clinical complications were constrained by heterogeneity among patients within the CVID cohort. It was noted by the authors that sequencing of the repertoires of T cell subpopulations would be needed to clarify the cause of the increased clonality in CVID. Increased TCRbeta clonality was found in CVID subjects compared with healthy controls (t-test p = 0.018), with the increase being most characteristic of about a third of subjects. CVID TCRbeta sequences were reported to have fewer deletions and N-nucleotide insertions and to lack highly modified clones with 13 or more V deletions. Despite equal DNA input, controls averaged approximately 82,000 unique sequences per sample versus around 30,000 in CVID samples. Healthy controls shared more TCRbeta clones with each other than CVID subjects shared among themselves (p < 0.0001).

CDR1 is given as SGHNT and CDR2 as YENEEA, both from the germline V gene. The cysteine opens and the phenylalanine closes a CDR3 of 15 amino acids. The DNA has 36 bases, all within the CDR3, and is read from base 1. V is shortened by 1 base, J by 3 bases, and the region joining them spans 11 bases. CVID was diagnosed by standard criteria: serum IgG, IgA and/or IgM reduced below normal range, plus specific antibody deficiency. The CVID group comprised some 43 subjects, 15 or so female and approximately 30 male, aged roughly 9 to 64 years with a mean age of roughly 40. Predominantly Caucasian heritage was noted among both the CVID patients and the healthy controls. At the time of study participation, every CVID subject had been on replacement immunoglobulin therapy for one year or longer. At the time of blood collection, no CVID subject was ill or was being treated with immunomodulatory or immunosuppressive medication. Heparinized peripheral whole blood samples of about 5 to 8 ml were collected from each donor. Genomic DNA from adults with common variable immune deficiency (CVID) and from healthy adult controls was used to sequence TCRbeta CDR3 repertoires. To isolate peripheral blood mononuclear cells, diluted blood was subjected to density centrifugation over Hypaque 1077 or Ficoll-Paque. Genomic DNA was obtained from unsorted mononuclear cells through either Qiagen column purification or a centrifugation-based method.

For sequencing, equivalent amounts of genomic DNA were input from CVID and control samples. For every sample, a 60 bp segment covering the rearranged TCRbeta CDR3 region was amplified and then sequenced. TCRbeta amplification used the immunoSEQ assay, a bias-corrected multiplex PCR with high-throughput sequencing. In the authors' own workflow: Each unique nucleotide sequence was treated as a clone and annotated with V, D and J genes, copy number and frequency. Sequences were labeled productive if in frame, and non-productive if out of frame or containing stop codons. As previously described, Shannon's entropy was used to calculate clonality. The predicted amino acid sequences of productive clones were used to derive mean CDR3 Kyte-Doolittle hydropathy. Scaled V gene usage was hierarchically clustered using Manhattan distance and complete linkage with the R hclust function. To assess clone sharing by CDR3 amino acid sequence, 12 repertoires per group were resampled over 100 rounds. The repertoires were screened for about 70 published EBV-specific TCRbeta sequences and a few hundred published CMV-specific TCRbeta sequences. After two CVID samples that produced fewer than 10,000 sequences were dropped from the analysis, 42 CVID repertoires remained. Held by TCRdb, this immuneACCESS table contains in-frame sequences only and omits some clones. Under half of the omission traces to an unresolved V gene where checked; the cause of the rest is unknown. V and J calls plus clone size are reproduced from that table; the DNA served to infer D and trimming. The table notes 30,000 to 40,000 clones here, none of them singletons. The top ten clonotypes cover around 7% of the sample.

Remarks on this clone: No antigen is known for it. With the read ending 3 residues before the CDR3 end, the germline J gene is used to fill in that end.

The sequenced material came from peripheral blood mononuclear cells. The sequence came from a human donor with common variable immunodeficiency. Recombination joined TRBV11-3 with TRBJ2-3; the D gene is perhaps TRBD1, on 6 matching bases. This receptor carries the CDR3 CASSLGLTGTDTQYF. Incomplete CDR3 DNA: TGTGCCAGCAGCTTAGGGTTGACAGGTACAGATACG.